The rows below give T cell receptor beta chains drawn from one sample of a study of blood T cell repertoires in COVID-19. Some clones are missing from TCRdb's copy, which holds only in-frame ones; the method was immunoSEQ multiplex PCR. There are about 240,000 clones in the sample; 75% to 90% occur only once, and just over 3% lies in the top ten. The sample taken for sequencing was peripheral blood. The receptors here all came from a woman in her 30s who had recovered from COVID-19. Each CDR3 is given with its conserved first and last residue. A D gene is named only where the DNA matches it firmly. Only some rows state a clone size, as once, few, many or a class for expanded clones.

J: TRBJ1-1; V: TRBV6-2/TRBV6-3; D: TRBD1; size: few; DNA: TGTGCCAGCAGTAGATTCGGGACAGTCGGAGCGAACACTGAAGCTTTCTTT; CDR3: CASSRFGTVGANTEAFF
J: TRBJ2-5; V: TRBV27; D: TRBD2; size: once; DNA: TGTGCCAGCAGTCCTCGGAAGGGGACTAGCGGGGTCTCCGGAGAGACCCAGTACTTC; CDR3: CASSPRKGTSGVSGETQYF
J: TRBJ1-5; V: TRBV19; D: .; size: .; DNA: TGTGCCAGTAGTATGGAGATGTATGTGCCCCAGCATTTT; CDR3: CASSMEMYVPQHF
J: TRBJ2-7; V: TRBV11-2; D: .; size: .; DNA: TGTGCCAGCAGCTTGGGGACTGGACACTACGAGCAGTACTTC; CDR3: CASSLGTGHYEQYF
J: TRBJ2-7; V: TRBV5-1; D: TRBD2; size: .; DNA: TGCGCCAGCAGCCCCGTGACTAGCGGGGTCTCCTACGAGCAGTACTTC; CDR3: CASSPVTSGVSYEQYF
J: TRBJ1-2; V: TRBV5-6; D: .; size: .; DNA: TGTGCCAGCAGCTTGGTACAGAACTATGGCTACACCTTC; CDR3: CASSLVQNYGYTF
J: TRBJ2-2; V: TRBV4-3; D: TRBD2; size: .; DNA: TGCGCCAGCAGCCAAGGCGGGGGGTCCACCGGGGAGCTGTTTTTT; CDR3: CASSQGGGSTGELFF
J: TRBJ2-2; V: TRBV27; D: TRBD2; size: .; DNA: TGTGCCAGCAGTTTCTCGCCGGGACTAGCGGGGGGTTTGAACACCGGGGAGCTGTTTTTT; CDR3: CASSFSPGLAGGLNTGELFF
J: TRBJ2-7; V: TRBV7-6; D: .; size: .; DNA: TGTGCCAGCAGCTTAGCTACAGGGACCTCCTACGAGCAGTACTTC; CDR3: CASSLATGTSYEQYF
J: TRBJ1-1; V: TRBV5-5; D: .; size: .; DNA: TGTGCCAGCAGCGGTGGGATAGGGGTTTCCACTGAAGCTTTCTTT; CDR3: CASSGGIGVSTEAFF
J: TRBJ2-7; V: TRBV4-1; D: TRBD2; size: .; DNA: TGCGCCAGCAGCCAAGACACTAGCGCCTACGAGCAGTACTTC; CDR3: CASSQDTSAYEQYF
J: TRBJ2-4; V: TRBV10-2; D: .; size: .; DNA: TGCGCCAGCAGTGAGTCTGGCTTCCGGGACATTCAGTACTTC; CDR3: CASSESGFRDIQYF
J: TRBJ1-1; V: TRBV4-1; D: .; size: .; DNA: TGCGCCAGCAGCCAGGCTCAGGCGTTGAACACTGAAGCTTTCTTT; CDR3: CASSQAQALNTEAFF
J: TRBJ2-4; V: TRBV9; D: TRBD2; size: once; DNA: TGTGCCAGCAGCGTAGGAGCCTTGGGGACTAGCGGACAAAACATTCAGTACTTC; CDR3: CASSVGALGTSGQNIQYF
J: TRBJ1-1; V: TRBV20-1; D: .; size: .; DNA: TGCAGTGCTAGACCTACAGGGAATGATCTCTTT; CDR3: CSARPTGNDLF
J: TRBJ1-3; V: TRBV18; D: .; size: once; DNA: TGTGCCAGTAGGGAGGAAGCCTCTGGAAACACCATATATTTT; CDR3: CASREEASGNTIYF
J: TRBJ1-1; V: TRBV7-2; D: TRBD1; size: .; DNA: TGTGCCAGCAGCCTAAGATGGACAGGGAACACTGAAGCTTTCTTT; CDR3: CASSLRWTGNTEAFF
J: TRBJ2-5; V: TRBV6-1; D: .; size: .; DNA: TGTGCCAGCAGTGAAGAGTCGATGTTCGGCCAAGAGACCCAGTACTTC; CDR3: CASSEESMFGQETQYF
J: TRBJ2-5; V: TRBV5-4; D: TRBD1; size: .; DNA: TGTGCCAGCAGCCCTTCCGGGACAGCCCTTTTAGAGACCCAGTACTTC; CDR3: CASSPSGTALLETQYF
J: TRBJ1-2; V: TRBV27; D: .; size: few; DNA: TGTGCCAGCAGTTTCCGGAGAGACCACAGGGAGACTGGCTACACCTTC; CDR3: CASSFRRDHRETGYTF
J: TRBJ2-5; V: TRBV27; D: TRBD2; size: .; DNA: TGTGCCAGCAGTTCCCCTCGGACTAGCGGGCAAGAGACCCAGTACTTC; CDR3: CASSSPRTSGQETQYF
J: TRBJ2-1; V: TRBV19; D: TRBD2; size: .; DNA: TGTGCCAGTTCAGGCCTAGCGGGGGCCCCGCAGTTCTTC; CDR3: CASSGLAGAPQFF
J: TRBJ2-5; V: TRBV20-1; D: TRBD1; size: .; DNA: TGCAGTGCTAGTCAGGGGGCCGGACAAGAGACCCAGTACTTC; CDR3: CSASQGAGQETQYF